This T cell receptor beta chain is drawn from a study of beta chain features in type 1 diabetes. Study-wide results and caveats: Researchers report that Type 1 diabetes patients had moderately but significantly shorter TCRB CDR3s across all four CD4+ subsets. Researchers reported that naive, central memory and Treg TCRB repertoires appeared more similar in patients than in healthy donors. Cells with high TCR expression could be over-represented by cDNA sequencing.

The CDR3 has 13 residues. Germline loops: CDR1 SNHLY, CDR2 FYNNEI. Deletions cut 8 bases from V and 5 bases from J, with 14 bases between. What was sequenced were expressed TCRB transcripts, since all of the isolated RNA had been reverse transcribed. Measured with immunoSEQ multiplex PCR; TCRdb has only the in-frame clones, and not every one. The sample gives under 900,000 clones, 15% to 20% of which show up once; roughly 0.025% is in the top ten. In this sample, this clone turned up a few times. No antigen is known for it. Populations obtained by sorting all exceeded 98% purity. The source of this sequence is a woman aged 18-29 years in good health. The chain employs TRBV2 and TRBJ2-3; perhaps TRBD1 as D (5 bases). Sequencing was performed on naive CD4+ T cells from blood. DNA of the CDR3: TGTGCCAGCTGGAGACAGCCACGAGATACGCAGTATTTT. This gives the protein CASWRQPRDTQYF.